A selection of T cell receptor beta chains follows, all from one sample in a study of OX40 agonist ivuxolimab in advanced cancers. TCRdb keeps only in-frame clones here, not all; method: immunoSEQ multiplex PCR. The repertoire holds some 60,000 clones, with nearly 90% as singletons. The input for sequencing was CD4+ or CD8+ T cells sorted from blood, taken in a trial of the OX40 agonist ivuxolimab. Receptor source: an adult with an advanced solid tumor such as melanoma, head and neck, liver or kidney cancer. The CDR3 runs from the conserved cysteine through the conserved F or W. Fields, in order: V gene, D gene, J gene, clone size, CDR3 protein, CDR3 DNA. A D gene is named only where the DNA matches it firmly. Some rows mark clone size as missing; the rest say once, few, many or name a class of expanded clone.

TRBV27	.	TRBJ2-2	.	CASSLRVLTGELFF	TGTGCCAGCAGTTTACGGGTGCTCACCGGGGAGCTGTTTTTT
TRBV7-6	.	TRBJ2-2	.	CASSKGRGLRTGELFF	TGTGCCAGCAGCAAGGGACGAGGTTTGAGGACCGGGGAGCTGTTTTTT
TRBV10-1	TRBD1	TRBJ2-2	.	CASRRDRNTGELFF	TGCGCCAGCAGAAGGGACAGGAACACCGGGGAGCTGTTTTTT
TRBV7-6	TRBD1	TRBJ1-1	few	CASSLVGDRGRDEAFF	TGTGCCAGCAGCTTAGTGGGTGACAGGGGGCGCGATGAAGCTTTCTTT
TRBV2	TRBD2	TRBJ2-5	once	CASSEVFGGETQYF	TGTGCCAGCAGTGAAGTTTTCGGGGGGGAGACCCAGTACTTC
TRBV7-2	TRBD1	TRBJ1-2	.	CASSLTKGAGYGYTF	TGTGCCAGCAGCTTAACCAAGGGGGCTGGGTATGGCTACACCTTC
TRBV7-9	.	TRBJ2-1	.	CASSLPVTKSSYNEQFF	TGTGCCAGCAGCTTACCCGTTACAAAAAGCTCCTACAATGAGCAGTTCTTC
TRBV6-5	.	TRBJ1-3	.	CASSYSMTGSGNTIYF	TGTGCCAGCAGTTACTCGATGACAGGCTCTGGAAACACCATATATTTT
TRBV5-4	.	TRBJ1-3	.	CASSLDRGNTIYF	TGTGCCAGCAGCTTGGATCGCGGAAACACCATATATTTT
TRBV18	.	TRBJ1-3	.	CASSNLGVGSSGNTIYF	TGTGCCAGCTCAAATCTCGGGGTCGGGAGCTCTGGAAACACCATATATTTT
TRBV25-1	TRBD1	TRBJ1-4	.	CASTSTGANEKLFF	TGTGCCAGCACCTCGACAGGGGCTAATGAAAAACTGTTTTTT
TRBV13	.	TRBJ2-2	.	CASSFTQGYTGELFF	TGTGCCAGCAGCTTTACCCAGGGCTACACCGGGGAGCTGTTTTTT
TRBV19	.	TRBJ2-7	.	CASSRGTNYEQYF	TGTGCCAGTAGTAGGGGGACAAACTACGAGCAGTACTTC
TRBV5-1	.	TRBJ1-1	.	CASSLEGGRTEAFF	TGCGCCAGCAGCTTGGAGGGGGGGCGTACTGAAGCTTTCTTT
TRBV18	.	TRBJ1-6	.	CASSPRADNSPLHF	TGTGCCAGCTCACCACGGGCAGATAATTCACCCCTCCACTTT
TRBV7-9	.	TRBJ2-3	.	CASSLEEGQYF	TGTGCCAGCAGCTTAGAGGAGGGGCAGTATTTT
TRBV15	.	TRBJ1-5	.	CATSSREGNQPQHF	TGTGCCACCAGCAGCAGGGAGGGCAATCAGCCCCAGCATTTT
TRBV5-1	.	TRBJ1-4	.	CASSFRGGGIEKLFF	TGCGCCAGCAGCTTCAGGGGTGGGGGAATTGAAAAACTGTTTTTT
TRBV7-2	.	TRBJ2-7	.	CASSVRLGEQYF	TGTGCCAGCAGCGTCCGTCTCGGGGAGCAGTACTTC
TRBV5-6	.	TRBJ1-1	.	CASSLREYTEAFF	TGTGCCAGCAGCTTGCGGGAATACACTGAAGCTTTCTTT
TRBV7-2	.	TRBJ2-7	.	CASSSRTVDEQYF	TGTGCCAGCAGCTCACGGACGGTGGACGAGCAGTACTTC
TRBV5-1	.	TRBJ2-3	once	CASSSVTNTDTQYF	TGCGCCAGCAGCAGCGTTACAAACACAGATACGCAGTATTTT
TRBV18	TRBD1	TRBJ2-1	.	CASSPSTPGTGAYNEQFF	TGTGCCAGCTCACCGTCCACCCCCGGGACAGGGGCTTACAATGAGCAGTTCTTC
TRBV7-2	TRBD2	TRBJ2-3	.	CASSFRAGGRADTQYF	TGTGCCAGCAGCTTTAGAGCGGGGGGCCGCGCAGATACGCAGTATTTT
TRBV6-5	TRBD1	TRBJ2-7	.	CASSYSQDRAYEQYF	TGTGCCAGCAGTTACTCGCAGGACAGGGCCTACGAGCAGTACTTC
TRBV7-8	.	TRBJ2-7	.	CASSPRGVSYEQYF	TGTGCCAGCAGCCCGCGAGGGGTTTCCTACGAGCAGTACTTC
TRBV2	.	TRBJ1-2	.	CASTRLVASNYGYTF	TGTGCCAGCACCCGGCTTGTGGCCTCGAACTATGGCTACACCTTC
TRBV10-3	.	TRBJ2-3	.	CAVSPSTDTQYF	TGTGCCGTATCCCCCAGCACAGATACGCAGTATTTT
TRBV5-4	TRBD1	TRBJ1-3	.	CASSLAGGQGNTIYF	TGTGCCAGCAGCCTGGCAGGGGGCCAAGGAAACACCATATATTTT
TRBV5-1	TRBD2	TRBJ2-3	.	CASSSVGLAGGSSTDTQYF	TGCGCCAGCAGCTCAGTGGGACTAGCGGGGGGATCTAGCACAGATACGCAGTATTTT
TRBV6-5	.	TRBJ1-2	few	CASSYSKGGYGYTF	TGTGCCAGCAGTTACTCGAAGGGAGGCTATGGCTACACCTTC
TRBV6-6	.	TRBJ2-2	once	CASSYGTGELFF	TGTGCCAGCAGTTACGGCACCGGGGAGCTGTTTTTT
TRBV5-1	TRBD2	TRBJ2-3	.	CASRAGTNTDTQYF	TGCGCCAGCAGAGCCGGGACTAACACAGATACGCAGTATTTT
TRBV18	.	TRBJ2-3	few	CASSPEAPRLVDTQYF	TGTGCCAGCTCACCAGAGGCACCCCGGTTGGTAGATACGCAGTATTTT
TRBV2	.	TRBJ2-3	.	CASSQGTDTQYF	TGTGCCAGCAGCCAGGGCACAGATACGCAGTATTTT
TRBV10-2	.	TRBJ2-7	.	CASSVRAGGPYEQYF	TGCGCCAGCAGTGTGAGGGCAGGGGGGCCTTACGAGCAGTACTTC
TRBV6-6	.	TRBJ2-2	few	CASIRDPGAGELFF	TGTGCCAGCATTCGGGACCCTGGGGCCGGGGAGCTGTTTTTT
TRBV30	.	TRBJ1-2	few	CAWSHGQGYTF	TGTGCCTGGAGTCACGGACAGGGCTACACCTTC
TRBV18	TRBD1	TRBJ2-6	.	CASSPTGGSSGANVLTF	TGTGCCAGCTCACCGACAGGGGGAAGCTCTGGGGCCAACGTCCTGACTTTC